Following are 28 T cell receptor beta chains from one sample sequenced in a study of graft-versus-host responses after intestinal transplantation. Using immunoSEQ multiplex PCR, the repertoire was profiled, and TCRdb retains in-frame clones only, with some absent. The sample consists of over 65,000 clones, approximately 89% of them appearing once. No antigens are known for them. The starting material was unstimulated CD8+ T cells sorted from spleen or lymph node cells, obtained before transplant. Receptors originate from a human donor who was the organ donor for an intestinal transplant.

This clone was seen just once. This sequence joins TRBV19 and TRBJ1-2; D may be TRBD1 (6 bases). The germline V and J ends were trimmed by 5 bases and 8 bases, with 18 bases remaining between them. This CDR3 is 14 amino acids long. The V gene's germline CDR1 is LNHDA and CDR2 SQIVND (reference sequence). CDR3 nucleotides: TGTGCCAGTAGTTGGGGGGGCGCTTCTCTAGGCTACACCTTC. Translated: CASSWGGASLGYTF.

The CDR3 bases are TGTGCCACCAACAGGGGAGGTCCTTCACCCCTCCACTTT. This translates into CATNRGGPSPLHF. The chain joins TRBV6-5 to TRBJ1-6; 7 bases align to TRBD1. The CDR3 totals 13 residues. Trimming at V came to 10 bases and at J to 9 bases, leaving 9 bases not matched to a gene. The germline gives CDR1 MNHEY, CDR2 SVGAGI.

V usage is TRBV13 and J usage is TRBJ2-7, with D perhaps matching TRBD2 (6 bases). This CDR3 has 14 residues. The germline V gene has CDR1 PRHDT and CDR2 FYEKMQ (reference sequence). V lost 0 bases to trimming and J lost 7 bases, with 13 bases between them. CDR3 sequence: CASSLGGLAKEQYF. The CDR3, as DNA: TGTGCCAGCAGCTTAGGGGGACTGGCCAAGGAGCAGTACTTC.

The gene calls are TRBV19 and TRBJ2-5, with D possibly being TRBD1 (6 bases). The DNA end lines up better with TRBJ2-7; the J call may be wrong. The CDR3 extends over 13 amino acids. Germline V CDR1 and CDR2: LNHDA, SQIVND (reference sequence). The DNA for the CDR3 is TGTGCCAGCGCAATACAGGGAAACTACGAGCAGTACTTC. Residues: CASAIQGNYEQYF.

The chain's CDR3 is CASRAFTSTSPYGYTF. The CDR3 DNA follows: TGTGCCAGCAGGGCTTTCACAAGTACTTCCCCCTATGGCTACACCTTC. The chain combines TRBV5-4 with TRBJ1-2; D gene uncertain. V was cut by 5 bases and J by 4 bases, with 21 bases left in between. Germline CDR1 is SGHNT and CDR2 is YYREEE (reference sequence). The CDR3 consists of 16 residues.

The chain has TRBV4-1 and TRBJ2-7, with 10 positions matching TRBD2. This CDR3 has 18 residues. V lost 0 bases, J lost 2 bases, and 10 bases stayed unmatched. The germline V gene encodes CDR1 MGHRA and CDR2 YSYEKL. The CDR3 sequence is CASSQDLVRLAGPYEQYF. The CDR3 coding sequence is TGCGCCAGCAGCCAAGATCTGGTACGACTAGCGGGTCCCTACGAGCAGTACTTC.

The count of this clone is one. This chain uses TRBV11-2 with TRBJ2-1, with 10 bases identical to TRBD2. V gave up 6 bases and J gave up 5 bases; unmatched junction bases: 7. CDR1 and CDR2 (germline): SGHAT, FQNNGV. The length of the CDR3 is 15 residues. CDR3 nucleotide sequence: TGTGCCAGCAGACCCACTAGCGGGGCTCACAATGAGCAGTTCTTC. The encoded protein is CASRPTSGAHNEQFF.

The chain combines TRBV4-1 with TRBJ2-3, with 11 bases identical to TRBD2. This CDR3 has 19 residues. Germline lookup yields CDR1 MGHRA and CDR2 YSYEKL. The V and J ends lost 1 base and 0 bases, in that order; junction bases with no gene match: 9. The CDR3 loop reads CASSQGIIAGGFSTDTQYF. The DNA of the CDR3 is TGCGCCAGCAGCCAAGGGATAATAGCGGGGGGGTTCAGCACAGATACGCAGTATTTT.

The rearrangement joins TRBV9 to TRBJ2-1; 11 bases are a match to TRBD2. The CDR3 consists of 15 residues. Germline V gene data show CDR1 as SGDLS and CDR2 as YYNGEE. V trimming: 1 base; J trimming: 5 bases; junction bases outside the gene matches: 2. The DNA of the CDR3 is TGTGCCAGCAGCGTAACGGGACTAGCGGACAATGAGCAGTTCTTC. Translated, it gives CASSVTGLADNEQFF.

The CDR3 bases are TGCGCCAGCAGCCTCGAACCGGGACAGGGATGGTACGAGCAGTACTTC. It specifies CASSLEPGQGWYEQYF. The chain links TRBV4-1 to TRBJ2-7; 9 positions agree with TRBD1. With 4 bases clipped from V and 4 bases from J, the junction kept 11 bases outside the gene matches. This CDR3 region has 16 residues. Germline loops: CDR1 MGHRA, CDR2 YSYEKL.

The chain joins TRBV2 to TRBJ1-5; D is possibly TRBD1 (5 bases). V gave up 5 bases and J gave up 8 bases, with 28 bases separating them. This CDR3 is built from 18 residues. Germline V CDR1 and CDR2: SNHLY, FYNNEI. CDR3 amino acids: CASSTPVGTGTLEEPQHF. The CDR3 bases are TGTGCCAGCAGTACACCGGTGGGGACCGGGACCCTAGAAGAGCCCCAGCATTTT.

V and J are TRBV5-4 and TRBJ1-3; maybe TRBD1 (5 bases). Germline V lookup: CDR1 SGHNT, CDR2 YYREEE (reference sequence). The CDR3 has 13 amino acids. Deletions cut 4 bases from V and 1 base from J, with 6 bases between. CDR3 DNA sequence: TGTGCCAGCAGCCAGGGATCTGGAAACACCATATATTTT. It specifies CASSQGSGNTIYF.

The rearrangement uses TRBV6-4 and TRBJ2-2; D is unresolved. Germline V lookup: CDR1 MRHNA, CDR2 SNTAGT. This CDR3 region has 13 residues. Between the trimmed V and J ends, which lost 1 base and 4 bases, there was a span of 4 bases. CDR3 bases: TGTGCCAGCAGTGACTTTGGCACCGGGGAGCTGTTTTTT. It specifies CASSDFGTGELFF.

The chain links TRBV7-2 to TRBJ1-1; tentative D call: TRBD1 (6 bases). The CDR3 spans 16 residues. CDR1 and CDR2 from the germline V gene are SGHTA and FQGNSA. V lost 2 bases to trimming and J lost 6 bases, with 19 bases between them. The CDR3: CASSLIFRLGASEAFF. CDR3 nucleotides: TGTGCCAGCAGCTTAATATTCAGGTTGGGGGCTTCTGAAGCTTTCTTT. Based on the CDR3 plus reference TRBV7-2 and TRBJ1-1, the full variable domain is GAGVSQSPSNKVTEKGKDVELRCDPISGHTALYWYRQSLGQGLEFLIYFQGNSAPDKSGLPSDRFSAERTGGSVSTLTIQRTQQEDSAVYLCASSLIFRLGASEAFFGQGTRLTVV.

The chain carries TRBV29-1 and TRBJ2-5; 7 bases align to TRBD1. Unmatched junction bases numbered 5, after V lost 7 bases and J lost 3 bases. CDR3 length equals 12 residues. The germline V gene has CDR1 SQVTM and CDR2 ANQGSEA. Here the CDR3 reads CSAPGTEETQYF. The DNA for the CDR3 is TGCAGCGCCCCCGGGACAGAAGAGACCCAGTACTTC.

J is TRBJ2-7 and V is TRBV27; no firm D call. CDR3 size: 15 residues. V was cut by 6 bases and J by 4 bases, with 19 bases left in between. Germline V gene sequence: CDR1 MNHEY, CDR2 SMNVEV (reference sequence). The CDR3 nucleotides are TGTGCCAGCAGGTCACCCAATTCCCCCCCGTACGAGCAGTACTTC. Its protein is CASRSPNSPPYEQYF.

This chain uses TRBV2 with TRBJ2-5, with 11 bases fitting TRBD1. V gave up 8 bases and J gave up 4 bases; unmatched junction bases: 6. The CDR3 runs 14 residues. Germline CDR1 reads SNHLY; CDR2 reads FYNNEI. The CDR3 nucleotides are TGTGCCAGCGAGGGACAGGGGGGATCAGAGACCCAGTACTTC. Amino acids: CASEGQGGSETQYF.

This clone occurred a few times. J is TRBJ1-5 and V is TRBV27; 10 nucleotides line up with TRBD1. The V gene end was trimmed by 4 bases and the J gene end by 0 bases; junction bases not matched to a gene: 6. Germline assignment: CDR1 MNHEY and CDR2 SMNVEV (reference sequence). This CDR3 comprises 17 residues. The chain's CDR3 is CASSSGQGSYSNQPQHF. The CDR3 DNA reads as TGTGCCAGCAGTTCGGGACAGGGGTCCTATAGCAATCAGCCCCAGCATTTT.

The chain is built from TRBV29-1 and TRBJ1-3; D is ambiguous. With 6 bases removed from V and 0 bases from J, the gap between germline ends came to 12 bases. The germline V gene has CDR1 SQVTM and CDR2 ANQGSEA. This CDR3 has 14 amino acids. This CDR3 is CSVETANSGNTIYF. The CDR3 DNA reads as TGCAGCGTGGAGACTGCAAACTCTGGAAACACCATATATTTT. Complete variable domain (other parts from reference TRBV29-1 and TRBJ1-3): SAVISQKPSRDICQRGTSLTIQCQVDSQVTMMFWYRQQPGQSLTLIATANQGSEATYESGFVIDKFPISRPNLTFSTLTVSNMSPEDSSIYLCSVETANSGNTIYFGEGSWLTVV.

The chain employs TRBV5-1 and TRBJ1-4; 8 bases match TRBD1. This CDR3 is built from 16 residues. Germline V CDR1 and CDR2: SGHRS, YFSETQ. V trimming: 4 bases; J trimming: 6 bases; junction bases outside the gene matches: 11. The CDR3 DNA reads TGCGCCAGCAGCGAGACCCCGACAGGGGCAGATGAAAAACTGTTTTTT. Translated, it gives CASSETPTGADEKLFF.

The genes are TRBV5-5 and TRBJ2-5; D is undetermined. The germline V and J ends were trimmed by 6 bases and 9 bases, with 15 bases remaining between them. The CDR3 consists of 12 residues. Germline-derived CDR1 and CDR2 are SGHKS and YYEKEE (reference sequence). CDR3: CASNGVVEAQYF. As DNA, the CDR3 is TGTGCCAGCAACGGAGTCGTTGAGGCCCAGTACTTC.

V is TRBV30 and J is TRBJ1-1; no definite D call. V lost 3 bases to trimming and J lost 0 bases, with 8 bases between them. The CDR3 sequence is 13 residues long. Per the germline V gene, CDR1 is GTSNPN and CDR2 is SVGIG (reference sequence). DNA for the CDR3: TGTGCCTGGAGGAGCAGACTGAACACTGAAGCTTTCTTT. This encodes CAWRSRLNTEAFF.

The chain carries TRBV6-1 and TRBJ2-7; no definite D call. This CDR3 has 13 amino acids. Germline V gene sequence: CDR1 MNHNS, CDR2 SASEGT. V lost 2 bases and J lost 2, with 7 bases in between. The CDR3 loop is CASSEFIAYEQYF. For the CDR3, the DNA is TGTGCCAGCAGTGAATTTATTGCCTACGAGCAGTACTTC.

The chain couples TRBV29-1 to TRBJ2-1, with 7 bases that match TRBD2. Germline V gives CDR1 SQVTM, CDR2 ANQGSEA. The CDR3 has 14 residues. With V trimmed by 6 bases and J by 0 bases, 5 bases remained unmatched. The CDR3 protein is CSVGGVYSYNEQFF. In nucleotides, the CDR3 is TGCAGCGTGGGAGGGGTCTACTCCTACAATGAGCAGTTCTTC.

The chain employs TRBV7-3 and TRBJ2-3; TRBD2 agrees at 8 bases. The V and J ends lost 5 bases and 6 bases, in that order; junction bases with no gene match: 13. Germline values: CDR1 SGHTA, CDR2 FQGTGA. This CDR3 has 16 amino acids. The CDR3 DNA is TGTGCCAGCAGCCCCGGGGGAGCGGGAGAGGCGGATACGCAGTATTTT. Translating it yields CASSPGGAGEADTQYF.

The J gene is TRBJ2-2, the V gene TRBV5-1; possibly TRBD2 for D (6 bases). This CDR3 is built from 15 residues. In germline, CDR1 is SGHRS, CDR2 YFSETQ. Trimming took 6 bases from V and 2 from J, leaving 14 bases between them. CDR3 nucleotides: TGCGCCAGCACGTCGGGGACTGCAAACACCGGGGAGCTGTTTTTT. Amino acid sequence: CASTSGTANTGELFF.

The chain carries TRBV5-1 and TRBJ2-7; D possibly corresponds to TRBD1 (6 bases). Germline V gene sequence: CDR1 SGHRS, CDR2 YFSETQ. V shed 2 bases and J shed 5 bases, with 17 bases lying between them. The CDR3 covers 15 residues. The CDR3 bases are TGCGCCAGCAGCTTACAGGGCCTTGTTCTGGACGAGCAGTACTTC. Encoded protein: CASSLQGLVLDEQYF.

About this clone itself: The sample contains more than one DNA sequence encoding this CDR3. The V gene is TRBV27, the J gene TRBJ1-1, with a weak D call TRBD1 (5 bases). CDR3 length: 13 amino acids. Per the germline V gene, CDR1 is MNHEY and CDR2 is SMNVEV (reference sequence). The V and J ends lost 2 bases and 1 base respectively, with 5 bases between them. The chain's CDR3 is CASSLQGNTEAFF. The CDR3 DNA follows: TGTGCCAGCAGTTTACAGGGGAACACTGAAGCTTTCTTT.